The 20 T cell receptor beta chains below all came from one sample that was sequenced in a study of blood T cell repertoires in COVID-19. Generated by immunoSEQ multiplex PCR, the TCRdb table keeps only in-frame clones and is missing some. The table shows 60,000 or so clones, with about 80% occurring only once. The sequenced sample consisted of peripheral blood. The source is a woman aged 80 or over with acute or convalescent COVID-19.

The J gene is TRBJ2-1, the V gene TRBV4-1; maybe TRBD1 (5 bases). The CDR3 runs to 11 residues. Germline lookup yields CDR1 MGHRA and CDR2 YSYEKL. The V gene lost 5 bases and the J gene lost 10 bases, with 9 bases spanning the gap. CDR3 DNA: TGCGCCAGCAGCGGGGCCTGGGAGCAGTTCTTC. Protein sequence: CASSGAWEQFF.

The chain joins TRBV7-2 to TRBJ1-1; D possibly corresponds to TRBD1 (5 bases). CDR1 and CDR2 from the germline V gene are SGHTA and FQGNSA. The CDR3 totals 15 residues. V lost 1 base, J lost 5 bases, and 14 bases lay in between. The CDR3 coding sequence is TGTGCCAGCAGCTTAGTTGGGGGGATGGGAACTGAAGCTTTCTTT. This translates into CASSLVGGMGTEAFF.

The chain recombines TRBV2 with TRBJ2-1; the D gene is possibly TRBD2 (5 bases). The V gene lost 4 bases and the J gene lost 0 bases, with 16 bases spanning the gap. This CDR3 is 17 amino acids long. Germline assignment: CDR1 SNHLY and CDR2 FYNNEI. The CDR3 loop is CASSALRTGSSYNEQFF. CDR3 nucleotides: TGTGCCAGCAGTGCACTACGGACGGGAAGCTCCTACAATGAGCAGTTCTTC.

This sequence joins TRBV4-3 and TRBJ1-3; D is undetermined. CDR3 length: 15 amino acids. The V and J ends lost 3 bases and 4 bases respectively, with 13 bases between them. The germline CDR1 and CDR2 sequences are LGHNA and YSLEER. CDR3 region: CASSQALTYGNTIYF. The CDR3 DNA reads as TGCGCCAGCAGCCAGGCCTTGACATACGGAAACACCATATATTTT.

The chain uses TRBV19 and TRBJ2-3; 8 bases match TRBD2. CDR3 size: 15 residues. Looked up from germline, CDR1 is LNHDA and CDR2 is SQIVND (reference sequence). J was trimmed by 2 bases and V by 3 bases; bases with no gene match: 4. CDR3 residues: CASSIPSGPTDTQYF. The CDR3 DNA reads as TGTGCCAGTAGTATCCCTAGCGGGCCCACAGATACGCAGTATTTT.

On this clone: The germline gene is not matched at one end of the junction; a read error may be the cause. CDR3 DNA sequence: TGTGCTAGCAGCTTTTCTAGCGGGGTGGGGGAGACCCAGTACTTC. Protein: CASSFSSGVGETQYF. The gene calls are TRBV7-7 and TRBJ2-5; 9 nucleotides align to TRBD2. Germline V CDR1 and CDR2: SSHAT, FNYEAQ (reference sequence). The CDR3 loop spans 15 amino acids.

This clone was observed a handful of times. V is TRBV28 and J is TRBJ2-1; 8 nucleotides agree with TRBD1. After removal of 5 bases from V and 2 bases from J, the junction contained 8 bases not matched to a gene. The CDR3 contains 16 residues. Germline V lookup: CDR1 MDHEN, CDR2 SYDVKM. Here the CDR3 DNA reads TGTGCCAGCAGTCCGAATCAGGGGGCCCCCTACAATGAGCAGTTCTTC. Its protein is CASSPNQGAPYNEQFF.

V gene TRBV30 combines with J gene TRBJ2-4; 9 bases align to TRBD2. Germline V gene lookup returns CDR1 GTSNPN and CDR2 SVGIG (reference sequence). CDR3 length equals 15 residues. J lost 2 bases, V lost 5 bases, and 7 bases had no gene match. CDR3 in DNA: TGTGCCTGGTCCGGGACTAGCAGTACCAAAAACATTCAGTACTTC. It yields the protein CAWSGTSSTKNIQYF. Full variable domain (missing parts from reference TRBV30 and TRBJ2-4): SQTIHQWPATLVQPVGSPLSLECTVEGTSNPNLYWYRQAAGRGLQLLFYSVGIGQISSEVPQNLSASRPQDRQFILSSKKLLLSDSGFYLCAWSGTSSTKNIQYFGAGTRLSVL.

The chain is built from TRBV19 and TRBJ2-5; TRBD2 might be the D (5 bases). Germline values: CDR1 LNHDA, CDR2 SQIVND (reference sequence). This CDR3 region has 13 residues. Trimming took 8 bases from V and 2 from J, leaving 12 bases between them. CDR3 residues: CASSFPGQETQYF. The CDR3 DNA sequence: TGTGCCAGTTCCTTCCCGGGGCAAGAGACCCAGTACTTC.

The rearrangement joins TRBV15 to TRBJ2-7; the D gene is possibly TRBD2 (6 bases). Trimming cost V 1 base and J 4 bases, with 11 bases left between them. CDR3 length: 14 amino acids. The germline gives CDR1 LNHNV, CDR2 YYDKDF (reference sequence). This chain's CDR3 is CATSRGTIRYEQYF. CDR3 nucleotides: TGTGCCACCAGCAGAGGGACTATAAGATACGAGCAGTACTTC.

This chain connects TRBV11-2 to TRBJ2-7, with 9 bases that match TRBD1. The germline CDR1 and CDR2 sequences are SGHAT and FQNNGV. Germline trimming cut 0 bases from V and 5 bases from J; bases unmatched to any gene: 5. The CDR3 is made up of 15 amino acids. CDR3 bases: TGTGCCAGCAGCTTAGACCCCGGGACAGGGAACGAGCAGTACTTC. Its protein product is CASSLDPGTGNEQYF.

This clone appeared a single time. The chain carries TRBV28 and TRBJ1-2; 10 nucleotides align to TRBD1. The CDR3 totals 14 residues. Germline V gene lookup returns CDR1 MDHEN and CDR2 SYDVKM. V was clipped by 6 bases and J by 4 bases; unmatched bases: 5. The CDR3 protein is CASRGGTGAYGYTF. CDR3 in DNA: TGTGCCAGCAGGGGGGGGACAGGGGCCTATGGCTACACCTTC.

V is TRBV18 and J is TRBJ2-5; possibly TRBD1 for D (5 bases). Trimming shortened V by 1 base and J by 2 bases, and 14 bases separated the two germline ends. This CDR3 contains 16 residues. Germline V gene lookup returns CDR1 KGHSH and CDR2 LQKENI. In DNA form, the CDR3 reads TGTGCCAGCTCACCACAGGGGCGATCGACTCAAGAGACCCAGTACTTC. Its translation is CASSPQGRSTQETQYF.

This clone occurred a few times. The chain uses TRBV30 and TRBJ1-2; TRBD1 is a possible D gene (6 bases). The CDR3 runs 12 residues. The V and J ends lost 3 bases and 8 bases respectively, with 13 bases between them. CDR1 GTSNPN and CDR2 SVGIG come from the germline V gene (reference sequence). The DNA for the CDR3 is TGTGCCTGGAGCAGAGGTGGGGGCGGCTACACCTTC. This gives the protein CAWSRGGGGYTF. Looking up the rest from reference TRBV30 and TRBJ1-2 gives the full variable domain: SQTIHQWPATLVQPVGSPLSLECTVEGTSNPNLYWYRQAAGRGLQLLFYSVGIGQISSEVPQNLSASRPQDRQFILSSKKLLLSDSGFYLCAWSRGGGGYTFGSGTRLTVV.

The chain has TRBV21-1 and TRBJ2-3; TRBD2, as called in the table, went unchecked against the DNA. TRBV21-1 is a listed pseudogene. The CDR3 extends over 14 amino acids. In nucleotides, the CDR3 is TGTGCCAGCAGCAAGTTGCGGGGGAAAGATACGCAGTATTTT. Its protein is CASSKLRGKDTQYF.

The chain is built from TRBV6-5 and TRBJ1-6; 9 nucleotides agree with TRBD1. Trimming at V came to 2 bases and at J to 7 bases, leaving 3 bases not matched to a gene. Germline lookup yields CDR1 MNHEY and CDR2 SVGAGI. This CDR3 is 15 amino acids long. CDR3 in DNA: TGTGCCAGCAGTTACGGGGGGACAGGGAATTCACCCCTCCACTTT. Amino acid sequence: CASSYGGTGNSPLHF.

The genes are TRBV19 and TRBJ2-7; 10 positions match TRBD2. J lost 0 bases, V lost 8 bases, and 7 bases had no gene match. Germline V gene lookup returns CDR1 LNHDA and CDR2 SQIVND (reference sequence). The CDR3 runs to 15 residues. The CDR3 coding sequence is TGTGCCAGTTCCCTTAGCGGGGGGTTCTCCTACGAGCAGTACTTC. Translated, it gives CASSLSGGFSYEQYF.

The rearrangement links TRBV4-3 to TRBJ1-1, with 11 nucleotides matching TRBD1. V lost 1 base and J lost 8; bases outside the gene matches: 6. The CDR3 runs 15 residues. Germline V gives CDR1 LGHNA, CDR2 YSLEER. This CDR3 reads CASSQGTGGGTEAFF. DNA for the CDR3: TGCGCCAGCAGCCAAGGGACAGGGGGCGGTACGGAAGCTTTCTTT.

The chain combines TRBV6-6 with TRBJ2-5; tentatively, D is TRBD1 (7 bases). Germline CDR1 and CDR2: MNHNY and SVGAGI (reference sequence). V lost 2 bases to trimming and J lost 4 bases, with 14 bases between them. The CDR3 sequence is 15 residues long. DNA for the CDR3: TGTGCCAGCAGTTACGACTCAGGGGGAGGAGAGACCCAGTACTTC. Translating it yields CASSYDSGGGETQYF.

V usage is TRBV30 and J usage is TRBJ2-7; TRBD2 aligns across 8 bases. Germline V gene sequence: CDR1 GTSNPN, CDR2 SVGIG (reference sequence). Losses at the gene ends were 3 bases for V and 6 bases for J; bases not matched to a gene: 7. This CDR3 has 13 residues. As DNA, the CDR3 is TGTGCCTGGAGATTAGCGGGAAGGGGCGAGCAGTACTTC. Its protein product is CAWRLAGRGEQYF.